This TCR beta chain appears in the sequencing data of a study of T cells in Graves' hyperthyroidism and ophthalmopathy. Study observations and caveats: Most thyroid clonotypes that were expanded above 0.001 also turned up in blood.

Authors of the study amplified TCR beta CDR3 regions from RNA transcripts. The HTBI primer set drove a first-round RT-PCR of the TCR CDR3. A single record per CDR3 protein comes from TCRdb applying MiXCR to the multiplex PCR reads. The sample yields around 690,000 distinct CDR3 sequences, about 18% seen once. Not enrolled were patients with uncontrolled infection, other autoimmune disease, pregnancy or lactation. About 10 ml of fresh peripheral blood supplied the PBMCs. Germline CDR1 is SGHRS and CDR2 is YFSETQ. The CDR3 contains 17 residues. Trimming shortened V by 5 bases and J by 1 base, and 20 bases separated the two germline ends. This clonotype was counted many times. No antigen is known for it.

The sequence came from a man over 45 with Graves' hyperthyroidism. The sample taken for sequencing was blood. The chain combines TRBV5-1 with TRBJ2-3; D is uncertain. The CDR3 is CASSTRPRASGTDTQYF. CDR3 in DNA: TGCGCCAGCAGTACCCGCCCCCGTGCGTCGGGCACAGATACGCAGTATTTT.